The 9 T cell receptor beta chains in this list originate from one sample, sequenced in a study of tumor-infiltrating lymphocytes in primary liver carcinoma. Reverse transcription of approximately 0.55 ug total RNA with a constant-region primer produced TCR beta cDNA. It was through three nested multiplex PCR rounds of slightly modified ARM-PCR that TCR beta libraries arose. Amplification in the first two PCR rounds was performed using TRBV1-TRBV30 forward primers and a C-beta reverse primer for approximately 10 cycles each. Each CDR3 protein is one row after TCRdb ran MiXCR on the multiplex PCR reads. The sample consists of about 180,000 distinct CDR3 sequences, less than 65% of them appearing once. The study extracted blood RNA from unsorted whole blood and also extracted germline DNA. The material sequenced was peripheral blood. All receptors come from a middle-aged man with primary liver carcinoma and hepatitis B virus infection.

A note on this clonotype: The conserved closing phenylalanine or tryptophan is absent in this CDR3, likely reflecting a read error. This sequence joins TRBV10-3 and TRBJ1-2; 7 bases are a match to TRBD1. CDR1 and CDR2 (germline): ENHRY, SYGVKD. The CDR3 spans 16 residues. V shed 3 bases, J shed 4 bases, and the junction held 11 bases outside the gene matches. CDR3 region: CAISEQTGNGGYGYTS. In DNA, the CDR3 is TGTGCCATCAGTGAACAGACAGGGAACGGGGGCTATGGCTACACCTCC.

The chain links TRBV6-1 to TRBJ1-1, with D unclear. Deletions cut 1 base from V and 4 bases from J, with 13 bases between. CDR1 is MNHNS and CDR2 is SASEGT in the germline V gene. The CDR3 runs to 15 residues. The CDR3 DNA reads TGTGCCAGCAGTGAAGGCCGCTGGTGGGCCACTGAAGCTTTCTTT. It yields the protein CASSEGRWWATEAFF.

In its sample, this clonotype was seen a few times. The chain uses TRBV6-5 and TRBJ2-5, with no clear D. Germline assignment: CDR1 MNHEY and CDR2 SVGAGI. Deletions cut 4 bases from V and 2 bases from J, with 8 bases between. The CDR3 contains 13 residues. CDR3 loop: CASSWPGQETQYF. The CDR3 DNA is TGTGCCAGCAGTTGGCCAGGTCAAGAGACCCAGTACTTC.

This chain uses TRBV5-1 with TRBJ2-5, with a tentative D call TRBD2 (6 bases). This CDR3 is built from 14 residues. V shed 1 base and J shed 5 bases, with 12 bases lying between them. The germline V gene has CDR1 SGHRS and CDR2 YFSETQ. In DNA, the CDR3 is TGCGCCAGCAGCTTGTCGGGGGTTTGGGAGACCCAGTACTTC. This sequence encodes CASSLSGVWETQYF.

V and J are TRBV10-2 and TRBJ2-1; 7 bases fit TRBD2. Trimming removed 4 bases from V and 14 bases from J; junction bases left unmatched: 14. CDR1 WSHSY and CDR2 SAAADI come from the germline V gene. The CDR3 has 14 residues. CDR3 amino acids: CASSGTSDYNEEFF. CDR3 coding DNA: TGCGCCAGCAGTGGAACTAGCGACTACAATGAAGAGTTCTTC.

Regarding this clonotype: One end of the junction is discordant with germline, which a read error may explain. The V call is TRBV10-2, the J call TRBJ1-1; no definite D call. The CDR3 totals 14 residues. The germline V gene has CDR1 WSHSY and CDR2 SAAADI. In DNA, the CDR3 is TGCGCCAGCAGTGAGGCGACGGTGAACACTGAAGCTTTATTT. Protein product: CASSEATVNTEALF.

V usage is TRBV30 and J usage is TRBJ2-1, with TRBD1 matching 12 bases. This CDR3 has 14 amino acids. V shed 5 bases and J 8 bases; nucleotides not matched to a gene: 7. Germline CDR1 GTSNPN, CDR2 SVGIG (reference sequence). This CDR3 is CAWQYGTGGYEQFF. The CDR3 DNA reads TGTGCCTGGCAATACGGGACAGGGGGCTATGAGCAGTTCTTC. The full variable domain, with the rest looked up from reference TRBV30 and TRBJ2-1, is SQTIHQWPATLVQPVGSPLSLECTVEGTSNPNLYWYRQAAGRGLQLLFYSVGIGQISSEVPQNLSASRPQDRQFILSSKKLLLSDSGFYLCAWQYGTGGYEQFFGPGTRLTVL.

This clonotype was detected only a few times. The chain links TRBV6-5 to TRBJ2-1, with 8 bases identical to TRBD1. CDR3 length: 13 amino acids. The V segment lost 0 bases and the J segment 13 bases; nucleotides outside the gene matches: 5. Looked up from germline, CDR1 is MNHEY and CDR2 is SVGAGI. This CDR3 reads CASSYSLDREQFF. The CDR3 DNA is TGTGCCAGCAGTTACTCCCTGGACAGGGAACAGTTCTTC.

The J gene is TRBJ1-5, the V gene TRBV4-1; 9 positions match TRBD1. The CDR3 spans 14 residues. Germline CDR1 reads MGHRA; CDR2 reads YSYEKL. Trimming removed 6 bases from V and 8 bases from J; junction bases left unmatched: 8. CDR3 sequence reads: CASSLSDRGKPQHF. The CDR3 DNA reads TGCGCCAGCAGTCTTTCGGACAGGGGTAAGCCCCAGCATTTT.